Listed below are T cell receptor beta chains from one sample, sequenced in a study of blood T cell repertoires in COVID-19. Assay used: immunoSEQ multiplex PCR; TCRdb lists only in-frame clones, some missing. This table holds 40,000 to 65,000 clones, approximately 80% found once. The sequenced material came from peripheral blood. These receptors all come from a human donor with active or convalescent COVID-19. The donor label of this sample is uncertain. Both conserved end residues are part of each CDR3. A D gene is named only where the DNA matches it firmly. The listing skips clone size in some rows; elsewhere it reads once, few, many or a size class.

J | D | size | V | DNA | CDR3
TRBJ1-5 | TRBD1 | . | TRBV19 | TGTGCCAGTAGTGCAGGGGGCGGGGGAAATCAGCCCCAGCATTTT | CASSAGGGGNQPQHF
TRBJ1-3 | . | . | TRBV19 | TGTGCCAGCAGGGGATCTGGAAACACCATATATTTT | CASRGSGNTIYF
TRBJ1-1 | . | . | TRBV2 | TGTGCCAGCAGTGAGAGTGGTCTAACGTCGGTGGCTTTCTTT | CASSESGLTSVAFF
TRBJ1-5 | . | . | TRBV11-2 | TGTGCCAGCAGCTTACAGGGCTCTCAGCCCCAGCATTTT | CASSLQGSQPQHF
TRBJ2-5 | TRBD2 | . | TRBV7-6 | TGTGCCAGCAGTTCCATGTTAGCGGGAGCTGGAGAGACCCAGTACTTC | CASSSMLAGAGETQYF
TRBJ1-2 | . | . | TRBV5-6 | TGTGCCAGCAGCCAAGGATTACAGTCTAACTATGGCTACACCTTC | CASSQGLQSNYGYTF
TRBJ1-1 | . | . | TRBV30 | TGTGCCTGGAGTCAGGGGCCCAACACTGAAGCTTTCTTT | CAWSQGPNTEAFF
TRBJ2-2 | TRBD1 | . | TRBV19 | TGTGCCAGTAGTAACAGGGGGCGCATCGCCGGGGAGCTGTTTTTT | CASSNRGRIAGELFF
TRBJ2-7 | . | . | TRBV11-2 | TGTGCCAGCAGCTTAGCAGGGGTAGAGCAGTACTTC | CASSLAGVEQYF
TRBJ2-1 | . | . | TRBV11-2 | TGTGCCAGCAGCTTAGATACCCGGAATGAGCAGTTCTTC | CASSLDTRNEQFF
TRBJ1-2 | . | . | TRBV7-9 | TGTGCCAGCAGCTTAGCAGGGGCGCAGATGTTAGGCTATGGCTACACCTTC | CASSLAGAQMLGYGYTF
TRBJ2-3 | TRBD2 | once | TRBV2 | TGTGCCAGCAGTCCGAGCGGGAGGCGGTTGGAACCAGATACGCAGTATTTT | CASSPSGRRLEPDTQYF
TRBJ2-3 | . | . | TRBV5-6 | TGTGCCAGCAGCCCCGAAGTCGGGAGTACAGATACGCAGTATTTT | CASSPEVGSTDTQYF
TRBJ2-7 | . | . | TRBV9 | TGTGCCAGCAGCGTAACGGGGGTAAGCTCCTACGAGCAGTACTTC | CASSVTGVSSYEQYF
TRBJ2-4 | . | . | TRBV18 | TGTGCCAGCTCACCCTTACAGAGCACCAAAAACATTCAGTACTTC | CASSPLQSTKNIQYF
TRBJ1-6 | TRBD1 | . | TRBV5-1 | TGCGCCAGCAGCTTCGACGGACAGGCCAGTTCTAATTCACCCCTCCACTTT | CASSFDGQASSNSPLHF
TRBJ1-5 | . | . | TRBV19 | TGTGCCAGTAGTAGGGGGGAAGCAAATCAGCCCCAGCATTTT | CASSRGEANQPQHF
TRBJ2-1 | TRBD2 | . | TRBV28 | TGTGCCAGCATTAACCCTAGCGGGAGTCAGCATGAGCAGTTCTTC | CASINPSGSQHEQFF
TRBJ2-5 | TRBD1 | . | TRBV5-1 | TGCGCCAGCAGCGGGACAGGGGACGGGGAGACCCAGTACTTC | CASSGTGDGETQYF
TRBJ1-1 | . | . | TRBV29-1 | TGCAGCATCCCCCGTGGGGACACCACTGAAGCTTTCTTT | CSIPRGDTTEAFF
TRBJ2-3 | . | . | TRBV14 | TGTGCCAGCAGCCAAGCGGGACTTTCCAACACAGATACGCAGTATTTT | CASSQAGLSNTDTQYF
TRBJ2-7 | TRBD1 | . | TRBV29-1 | TGCAGCGTTGGGGCAGGGGGCTCCTACGAGCAGTACTTC | CSVGAGGSYEQYF
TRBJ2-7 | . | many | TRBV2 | TGTGCCAGCAAACCCCCTCCCCCGGAGGATTTCGAGCAGTACTTC | CASKPPPPEDFEQYF
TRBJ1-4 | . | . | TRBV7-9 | TGTGCCAGCAGCTTGTCAGGGACTGCTAATGAAAAACTGTTTTTT | CASSLSGTANEKLFF
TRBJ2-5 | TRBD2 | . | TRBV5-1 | TGCGCCAGCAGCTTGCCCGGGACTAGCATGGGAGAGACCCAGTACTTC | CASSLPGTSMGETQYF
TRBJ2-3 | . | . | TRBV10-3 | TGTGCCATCAGTGACTCTGCTCCGCGAGATACGCAGTATTTT | CAISDSAPRDTQYF
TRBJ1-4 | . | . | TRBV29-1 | TGCAGCGTTGCCAGGGGCGCTTTTGAAAAACTGTTTTTT | CSVARGAFEKLFF
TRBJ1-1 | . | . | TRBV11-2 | TGTGCCAGCAGCTTTGTAGAGGACAGTCAAGCTTTCTTT | CASSFVEDSQAFF
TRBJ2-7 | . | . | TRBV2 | TGTGCCAGCAGTGCGGGGAGGTACGAGCAGTACTTC | CASSAGRYEQYF
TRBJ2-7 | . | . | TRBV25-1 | TGTGCCAGCAGTGACCCCCATGCGTCCTACGAGCAGTACTTC | CASSDPHASYEQYF
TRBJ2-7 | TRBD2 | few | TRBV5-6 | TGTGCCAGCAGCTTCTACTCCGGGACTAGGTACGAGCAGTACTTC | CASSFYSGTRYEQYF
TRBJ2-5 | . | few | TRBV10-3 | TGTGCCATCAGCCAACCTACGGGTAGTGGGGCGGAGACCCAGTACTTC | CAISQPTGSGAETQYF
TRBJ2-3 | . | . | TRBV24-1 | TGTGCCACCAGTGGAGACAGTGGCACAGATACGCAGTATTTT | CATSGDSGTDTQYF
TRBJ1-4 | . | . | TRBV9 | TGTGCCAGCAGCGTAGGAGGAGGTAGCGAAAAACTGTTTTTT | CASSVGGGSEKLFF
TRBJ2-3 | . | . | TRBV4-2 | TGTGCCAGCAGCCTGGGGACTCAGAGTAGGGCAGATACGCAGTATTTT | CASSLGTQSRADTQYF
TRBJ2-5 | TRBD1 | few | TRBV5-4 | TGTGCCAGCAGCTTGGGTGGCAGGGGGTCAGAGACCCAGTACTTC | CASSLGGRGSETQYF
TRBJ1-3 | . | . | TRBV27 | TGTGCCAGCAGTACATTGAACCCCTCTGGAAACACCATATATTTT | CASSTLNPSGNTIYF
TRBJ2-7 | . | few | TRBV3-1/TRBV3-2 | TGTGCCAGCAGCCAAGAATTCAACGAGCAGTACTTC | CASSQEFNEQYF
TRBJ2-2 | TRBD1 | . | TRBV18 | TGTGCCAGCTCACCGCAGGGACAGGGGGCGACCGGGGAGCTGTTTTTT | CASSPQGQGATGELFF
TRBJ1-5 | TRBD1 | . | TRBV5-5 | TGTGCCAGCAGGAAAGCATTTGACAGGGCTGAGGGGGCCCAGCATTTT | CASRKAFDRAEGAQHF
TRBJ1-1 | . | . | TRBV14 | TGTGCCAGCAGCCACGATCGGACAGAAACTGAAGCTTTCTTT | CASSHDRTETEAFF
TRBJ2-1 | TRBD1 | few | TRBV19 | TGTGCCAGTAGATATACAGGGGGGAATAATGAGCAGTTCTTC | CASRYTGGNNEQFF
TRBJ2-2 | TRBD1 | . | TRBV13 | TGTGCCAGCAGCCCGGAGGACAGGGGGCGATCTTCTTCCGGGGAGCTGTTTTTT | CASSPEDRGRSSSGELFF
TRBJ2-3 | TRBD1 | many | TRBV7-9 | TGTGCCAGCAGCGTCGGACAGGGGGCAGCAGATACGCAGTATTTT | CASSVGQGAADTQYF
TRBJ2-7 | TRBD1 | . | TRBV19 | TGTGCCAGTAGTCTCTCCGGGACAGTAAGCTCCTACGAGCAGTACTTC | CASSLSGTVSSYEQYF